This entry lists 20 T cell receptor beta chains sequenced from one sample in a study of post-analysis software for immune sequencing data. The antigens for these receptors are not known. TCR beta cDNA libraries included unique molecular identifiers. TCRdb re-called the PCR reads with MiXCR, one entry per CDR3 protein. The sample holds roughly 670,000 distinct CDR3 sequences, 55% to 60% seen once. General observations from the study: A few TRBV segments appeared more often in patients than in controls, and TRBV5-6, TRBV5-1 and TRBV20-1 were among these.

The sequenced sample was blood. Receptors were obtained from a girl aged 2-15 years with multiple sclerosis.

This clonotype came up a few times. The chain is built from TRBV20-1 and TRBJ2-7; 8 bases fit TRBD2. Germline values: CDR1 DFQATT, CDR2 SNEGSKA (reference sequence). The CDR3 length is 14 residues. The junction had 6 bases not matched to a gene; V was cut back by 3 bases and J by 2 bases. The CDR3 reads CSASGAGDPYEQYF. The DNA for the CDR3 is TGCAGTGCTAGTGGAGCGGGAGACCCCTACGAGCAGTACTTC.

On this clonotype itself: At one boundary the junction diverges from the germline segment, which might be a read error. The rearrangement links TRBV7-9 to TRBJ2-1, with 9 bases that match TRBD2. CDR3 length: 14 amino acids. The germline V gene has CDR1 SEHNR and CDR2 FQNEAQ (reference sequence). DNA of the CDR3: TGTGCCGGCAGCCCGACTAGCGGATACAATGAGCAGTTCTTC. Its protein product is CAGSPTSGYNEQFF.

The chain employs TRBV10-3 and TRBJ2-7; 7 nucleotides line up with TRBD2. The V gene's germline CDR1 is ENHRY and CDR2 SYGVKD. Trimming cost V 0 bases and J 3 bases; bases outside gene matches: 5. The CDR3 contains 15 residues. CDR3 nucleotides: TGTGCCATCAGTGAGTCGGCGGGGGTGGTCTACGAGCAGTACTTC. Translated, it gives CAISESAGVVYEQYF.

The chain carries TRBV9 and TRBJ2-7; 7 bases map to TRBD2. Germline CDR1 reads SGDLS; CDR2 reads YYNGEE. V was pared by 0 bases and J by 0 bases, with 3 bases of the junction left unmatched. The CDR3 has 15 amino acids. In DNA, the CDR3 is TGTGCCAGCAGCGTAGGCGGGAGTCTCTCCTACGAGCAGTACTTC. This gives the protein CASSVGGSLSYEQYF.

The CDR3 region has the DNA TGTGCCAGCAGGAACCGGGACAGGGGAGCAACTAATGAAAAACTGTTTTTT. This sequence encodes CASRNRDRGATNEKLFF. The genes are TRBV6-2 or TRBV6-3 and TRBJ1-4; 10 positions agree with TRBD1. V was pared by 6 bases and J by 0 bases, with 7 bases of the junction left unmatched. Per germline, CDR1 MNHEY and CDR2 SVGEGT. The CDR3 is made up of 17 amino acids.

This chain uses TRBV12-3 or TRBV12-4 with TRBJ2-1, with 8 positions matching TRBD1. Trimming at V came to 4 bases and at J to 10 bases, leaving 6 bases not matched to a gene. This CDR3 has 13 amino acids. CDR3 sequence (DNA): TGTGCCAGCAGTTCCCAGGGGGCAGGGGAGCAGTTCTTC. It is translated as CASSSQGAGEQFF.

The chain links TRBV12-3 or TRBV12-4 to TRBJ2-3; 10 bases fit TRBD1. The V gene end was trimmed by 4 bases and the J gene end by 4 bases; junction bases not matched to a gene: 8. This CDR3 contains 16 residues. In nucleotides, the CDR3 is TGTGCCAGCAGTTCAGCGGACAGGGGGACCGCAGATACGCAGTATTTT. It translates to CASSSADRGTADTQYF.

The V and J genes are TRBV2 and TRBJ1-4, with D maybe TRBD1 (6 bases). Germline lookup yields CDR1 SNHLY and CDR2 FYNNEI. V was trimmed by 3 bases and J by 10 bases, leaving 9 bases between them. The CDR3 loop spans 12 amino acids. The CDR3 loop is CASSDRGGKLFF. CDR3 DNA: TGTGCCAGCAGTGACAGGGGCGGAAAACTGTTTTTT.

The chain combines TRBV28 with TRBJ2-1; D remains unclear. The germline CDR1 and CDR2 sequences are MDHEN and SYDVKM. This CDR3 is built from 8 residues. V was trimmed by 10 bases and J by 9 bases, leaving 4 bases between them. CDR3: CAILEQFF. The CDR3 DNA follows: TGTGCCATTCTTGAGCAGTTCTTC.

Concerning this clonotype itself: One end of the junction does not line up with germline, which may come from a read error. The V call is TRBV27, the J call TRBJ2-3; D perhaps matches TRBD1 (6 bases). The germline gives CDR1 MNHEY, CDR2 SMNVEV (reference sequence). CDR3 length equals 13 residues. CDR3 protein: CAGRTIPGQTQYF. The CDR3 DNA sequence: TGTGCCGGCAGAACTATCCCGGGACAAACGCAGTATTTT.

CDR3 sequence (DNA): TGTGCCAGCAGCGCGGACAGGCCCAACGAGACCCAGTACTTC. This encodes CASSADRPNETQYF. The chain combines TRBV28 with TRBJ2-7; TRBD1 matches at 7 bases. TRBJ2-5 explains the end of the DNA better; the J call may be wrong. CDR3 length: 14 amino acids. Germline values: CDR1 MDHEN, CDR2 SYDVKM.

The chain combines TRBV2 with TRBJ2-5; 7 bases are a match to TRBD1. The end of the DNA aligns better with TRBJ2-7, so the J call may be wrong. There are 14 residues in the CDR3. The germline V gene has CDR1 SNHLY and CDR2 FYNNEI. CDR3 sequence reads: CASRDTGVQGEQYF. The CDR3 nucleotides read TGTGCCAGCAGAGATACAGGGGTACAGGGCGAGCAGTACTTC.

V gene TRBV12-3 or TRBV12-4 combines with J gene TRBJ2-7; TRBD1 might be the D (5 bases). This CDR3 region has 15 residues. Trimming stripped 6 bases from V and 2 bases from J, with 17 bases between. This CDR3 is CASSPPGIATYEQYF. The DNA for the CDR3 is TGTGCCAGCAGCCCGCCAGGGATTGCGACCTACGAGCAGTACTTC.

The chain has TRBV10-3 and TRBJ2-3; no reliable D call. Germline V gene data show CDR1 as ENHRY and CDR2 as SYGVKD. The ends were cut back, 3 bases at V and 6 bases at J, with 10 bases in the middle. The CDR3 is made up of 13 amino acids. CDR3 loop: CAISEVGADTQYF. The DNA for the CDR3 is TGTGCCATCAGTGAAGTAGGAGCTGATACGCAGTATTTT.

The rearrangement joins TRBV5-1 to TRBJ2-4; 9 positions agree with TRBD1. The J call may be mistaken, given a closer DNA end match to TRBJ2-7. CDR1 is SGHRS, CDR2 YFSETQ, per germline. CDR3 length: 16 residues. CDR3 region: CASSSLQDRGLYEQYF. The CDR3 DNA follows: TGCGCCAGCAGCTCATTACAGGACAGGGGCCTCTACGAGCAGTACTTC.

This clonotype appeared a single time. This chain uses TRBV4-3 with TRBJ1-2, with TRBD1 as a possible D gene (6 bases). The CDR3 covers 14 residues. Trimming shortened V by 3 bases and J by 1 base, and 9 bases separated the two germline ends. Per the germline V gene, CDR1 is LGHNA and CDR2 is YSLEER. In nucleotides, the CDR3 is TGCGCCAGCAGCCAGAGGGGGGGTAACTATGGCTACACCTTC. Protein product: CASSQRGGNYGYTF.

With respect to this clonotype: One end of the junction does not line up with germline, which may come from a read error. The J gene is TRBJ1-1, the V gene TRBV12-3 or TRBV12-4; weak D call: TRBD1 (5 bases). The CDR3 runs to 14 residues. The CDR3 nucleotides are TGTGCTAGCAGTCGGATTTTGAGGGGCACTGAAGCTTTCTTT. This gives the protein CASSRILRGTEAFF.

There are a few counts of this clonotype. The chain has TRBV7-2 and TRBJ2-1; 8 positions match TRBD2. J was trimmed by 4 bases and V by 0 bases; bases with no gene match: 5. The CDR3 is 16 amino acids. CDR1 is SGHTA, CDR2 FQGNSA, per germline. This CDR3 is CASSLASSGGYNEQFF. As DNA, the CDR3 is TGTGCCAGCAGCTTAGCGTCCAGCGGGGGATACAATGAGCAGTTCTTC.

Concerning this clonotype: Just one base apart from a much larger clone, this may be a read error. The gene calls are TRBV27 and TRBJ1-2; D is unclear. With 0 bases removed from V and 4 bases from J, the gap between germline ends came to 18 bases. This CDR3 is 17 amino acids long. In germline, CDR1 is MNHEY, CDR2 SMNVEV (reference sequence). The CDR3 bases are TGTGCCAGCAGTTTATCCAAAGGATATGGGAGAAGCTATGGCTACACCTTC. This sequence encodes CASSLSKGYGRSYGYTF.

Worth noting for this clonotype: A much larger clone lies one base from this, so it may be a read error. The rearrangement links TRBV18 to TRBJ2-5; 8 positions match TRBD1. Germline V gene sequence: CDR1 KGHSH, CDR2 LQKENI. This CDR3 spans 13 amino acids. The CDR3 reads CAGSPQGEETQYF. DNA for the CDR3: TGTGCCGGCTCACCACAGGGGGAAGAGACCCAGTACTTC.